One and the same sample provided the 12 T cell receptor beta chains below, sequenced in a study of TIL therapy for anti-PD-1-resistant metastatic lung cancer. The time point here: pre-treatment sample, taken before nivolumab and TIL therapy. This was the immunoSEQ v3 assay. Assay used: immunoSEQ multiplex PCR; TCRdb lists only in-frame clones, some missing. The table has tens of thousands of clones, 70% to 85% seen once. The material was blood, obtained at baseline. These receptors came from a woman aged 30-79 years with non-small cell lung cancer.

J is TRBJ1-4 and V is TRBV7-8; D is undetermined. Trimming pared 5 bases from V and 4 bases from J, leaving 2 bases between. Germline loops: CDR1 SGHVS, CDR2 FQNEAQ. The CDR3 is made up of 11 amino acids. The DNA for the CDR3 is TGTGCCAGCAGCCATAATGAAAAACTGTTTTTT. Its protein product is CASSHNEKLFF.

The V and J genes are TRBV18 and TRBJ2-3; the match to TRBD2 covers 14 bases. The CDR3 has 17 amino acids. V was clipped by 4 bases and J by 4 bases; unmatched bases: 7. CDR1 and CDR2 (germline): KGHSH, LQKENI. The CDR3 loop is CASSLPRLAGGADTQYF. The CDR3 DNA reads TGTGCCAGCTCACTCCCCCGACTAGCGGGAGGGGCAGATACGCAGTATTTT.

The chain has TRBV7-2 and TRBJ2-5; D gene ambiguous. Trimming removed 2 bases from V and 5 bases from J, with 9 bases in between. Germline assignment: CDR1 SGHTA and CDR2 FQGNSA. CDR3 length: 13 residues. The chain's CDR3 is CASSLWTYETQYF. CDR3 nucleotides: TGTGCCAGCAGCTTATGGACCTACGAGACCCAGTACTTC.

The V and J genes are TRBV11-2 and TRBJ1-3; 7 positions agree with TRBD1. The CDR3 runs to 13 residues. V dropped 3 bases and J dropped 4; count of bases not matched to a gene: 0. Germline CDR1 is SGHAT and CDR2 is FQNNGV. The CDR3 DNA reads TGTGCCAGCAGCTTGACAGGGGGAAACACCATATATTTT. Encoded protein: CASSLTGGNTIYF.

The chain carries TRBV5-6 and TRBJ1-2; a possible D gene is TRBD1 (6 bases). This CDR3 has 16 residues. The V gene lost 5 bases and the J gene lost 0 bases, with 17 bases spanning the gap. Germline loops: CDR1 SGHDT, CDR2 YYEEEE. This CDR3 reads CASRRRGTLTNYGYTF. The CDR3 bases are TGTGCCAGCAGGCGACGAGGGACACTCACTAACTATGGCTACACCTTC.

V and J are TRBV9 and TRBJ1-3, with 8 bases fitting TRBD1. Per germline, CDR1 SGDLS and CDR2 YYNGEE. This CDR3 contains 15 residues. J gave up 3 bases and V 6 bases, and 8 bases lay outside the gene matches. CDR3 loop: CASTTQGALGNTIYF. Written as DNA, the CDR3 is TGTGCCAGCACCACCCAGGGGGCGCTTGGAAACACCATATATTTT.

The V gene is TRBV5-4, the J gene TRBJ2-3; the D is unclear. Germline values: CDR1 SGHNT, CDR2 YYREEE (reference sequence). CDR3 size: 13 residues. V dropped 0 bases and J dropped 8 bases, with 10 bases sitting between them. This CDR3 is CASSLGLVATQYF. The CDR3 DNA follows: TGTGCCAGCAGCTTGGGATTGGTCGCTACGCAGTATTTT.

V gene TRBV15 combines with J gene TRBJ2-2; D remains ambiguous. Germline loops: CDR1 LNHNV, CDR2 YYDKDF (reference sequence). The ends were cut back, 3 bases at V and 4 bases at J, with 12 bases in the middle. The CDR3 totals 15 residues. CDR3 sequence (DNA): TGTGCCACCAGCAGTGGCACACCGGGCACCGGGGAGCTGTTTTTT. It translates to CATSSGTPGTGELFF.

A remark on this clone: Other DNA sequences in the sample encode the same CDR3. The rearrangement joins TRBV5-1 to TRBJ2-2, with D hard to call. V shed 0 bases and J shed 6 bases, with 12 bases lying between them. Germline V CDR1 and CDR2: SGHRS, YFSETQ. The CDR3 length is 15 residues. The CDR3 is CASSLEGLSPGELFF. The DNA of the CDR3 is TGCGCCAGCAGCTTGGAGGGCCTATCTCCCGGGGAGCTGTTTTTT.

V gene TRBV6-5 combines with J gene TRBJ1-6; no definite D call. Trimming left V 7 bases short and J 0 bases short, with 10 bases between. The CDR3 covers 15 residues. CDR1 is MNHEY, CDR2 SVGAGI, per germline. The CDR3 DNA reads as TGTGCCAGCAATCCAACGAGCTCCTATAATTCACCCCTCCACTTT. Amino acids: CASNPTSSYNSPLHF.

The chain recombines TRBV13 with TRBJ1-2, with D uncertain. The CDR3 extends over 14 amino acids. The V end lost 0 bases, the J end lost 4 bases, and 9 bases lay between the germline ends. Per germline, CDR1 PRHDT and CDR2 FYEKMQ (reference sequence). CDR3 sequence reads: CASSLGGMGYGYTF. The CDR3 coding sequence is TGTGCCAGCAGCTTAGGAGGAATGGGCTATGGCTACACCTTC. Supplemented by reference TRBV13 and TRBJ1-2, the full variable domain reads AAGVIQSPRHLIKEKRETATLKCYPIPRHDTVYWYQQGPGQDPQFLISFYEKMQSDKGSIPDRFSAQQFSDYHSELNMSSLELGDSALYFCASSLGGMGYGYTFGSGTRLTVV.

This clone was seen a single time. The V call is TRBV28, the J call TRBJ2-7; TRBD1 matches at 8 bases. The V segment lost 7 bases and the J segment 0 bases; nucleotides outside the gene matches: 11. Germline lookup yields CDR1 MDHEN and CDR2 SYDVKM. The CDR3 covers 16 residues. CDR3 protein: CASTEGGQALSYEQYF. The DNA of the CDR3 is TGTGCCAGCACCGAAGGGGGACAGGCCCTCTCCTACGAGCAGTACTTC. The entire variable domain, with the rest obtained from reference TRBV28 and TRBJ2-7, is as follows: DVKVTQSSRYLVKRTGEKVFLECVQDMDHENMFWYRQDPGLGLRLIYFSYDVKMKEKGDIPEGYSVSREKKERFSLILESASTNQTSMYLCASTEGGQALSYEQYFGPGTRLTVT.